This T cell receptor (beta chain) was identified in a study of technical replicates of blood from a few donors. Measured with immunoSEQ multiplex PCR; TCRdb has only the in-frame clones, and not every one. The sample carries about 79,000 clones, more than 85% recorded once. From germline, CDR1 is LNHDA and CDR2 SQIVND (reference sequence). The CDR3 runs to 13 residues. V was trimmed by 7 bases and J by 2 bases, leaving 11 bases between them. The chain recombines TRBV19 with TRBJ2-5, with D possibly TRBD2 on 5 matching bases. The specimen was T cells isolated from PBMCs. This clonotype was sampled from a human donor in good health. Some clones in this sample may be carry-over from other donors' samples. For the CDR3, the DNA is TGTGCCAGTAAAGACTACCTACAAGAGACCCAGTACTTC. This sequence encodes CASKDYLQETQYF.